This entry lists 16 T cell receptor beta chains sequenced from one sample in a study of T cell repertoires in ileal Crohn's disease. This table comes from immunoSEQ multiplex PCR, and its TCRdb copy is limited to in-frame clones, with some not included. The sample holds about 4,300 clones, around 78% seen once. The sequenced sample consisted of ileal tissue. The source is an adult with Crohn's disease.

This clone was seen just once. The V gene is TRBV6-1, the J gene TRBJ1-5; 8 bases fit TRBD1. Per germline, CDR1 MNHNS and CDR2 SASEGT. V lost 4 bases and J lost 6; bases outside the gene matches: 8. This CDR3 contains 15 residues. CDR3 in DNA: TGTGCCAGCAGTGTTTTGCAGGGGGCCGGTCAGCCCCAGCATTTT. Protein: CASSVLQGAGQPQHF.

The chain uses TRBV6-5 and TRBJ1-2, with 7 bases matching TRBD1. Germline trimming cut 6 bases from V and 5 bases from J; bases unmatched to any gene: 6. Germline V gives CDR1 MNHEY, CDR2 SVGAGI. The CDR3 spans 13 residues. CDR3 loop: CASRFQGEYGYTF. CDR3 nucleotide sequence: TGTGCCAGCAGATTTCAGGGGGAGTATGGCTACACCTTC.

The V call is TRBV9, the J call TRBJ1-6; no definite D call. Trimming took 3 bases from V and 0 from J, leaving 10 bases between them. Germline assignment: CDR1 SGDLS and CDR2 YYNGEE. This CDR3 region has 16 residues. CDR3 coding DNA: TGTGCCAGCAGCGGCGGGCCTAGCTCCTATAATTCACCCCTCCACTTT. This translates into CASSGGPSSYNSPLHF.

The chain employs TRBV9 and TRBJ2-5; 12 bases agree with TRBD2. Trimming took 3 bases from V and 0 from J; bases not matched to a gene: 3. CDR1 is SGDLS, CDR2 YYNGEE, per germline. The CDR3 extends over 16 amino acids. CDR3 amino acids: CASSARTSGDQETQYF. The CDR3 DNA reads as TGTGCCAGCAGCGCCCGGACTAGCGGGGACCAAGAGACCCAGTACTTC.

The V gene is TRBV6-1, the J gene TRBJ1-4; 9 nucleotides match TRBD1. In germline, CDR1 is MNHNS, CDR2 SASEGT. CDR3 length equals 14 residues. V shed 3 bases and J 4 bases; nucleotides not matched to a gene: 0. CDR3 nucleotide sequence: TGTGCCAGCAGTGAGGGACAGGGTAATGAAAAACTGTTTTTT. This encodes CASSEGQGNEKLFF.

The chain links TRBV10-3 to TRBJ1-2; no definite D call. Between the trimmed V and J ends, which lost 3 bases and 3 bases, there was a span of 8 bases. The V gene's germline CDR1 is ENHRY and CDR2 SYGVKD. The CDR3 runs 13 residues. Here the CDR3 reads CAISDTTHYGYTF. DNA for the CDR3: TGTGCCATCAGTGACACAACGCACTATGGCTACACCTTC.

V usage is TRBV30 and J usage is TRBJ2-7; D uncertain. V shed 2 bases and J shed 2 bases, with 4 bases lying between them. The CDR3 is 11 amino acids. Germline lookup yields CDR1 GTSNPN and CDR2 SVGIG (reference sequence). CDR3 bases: TGTGCCTGGAGTAAGCCCTACGAGCAGTACTTC. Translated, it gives CAWSKPYEQYF.

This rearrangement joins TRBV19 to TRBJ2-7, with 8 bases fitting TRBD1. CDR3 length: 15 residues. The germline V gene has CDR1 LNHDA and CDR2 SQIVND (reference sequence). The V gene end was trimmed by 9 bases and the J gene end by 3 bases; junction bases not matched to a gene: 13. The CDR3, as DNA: TGTGCCAGCACCAACCAGACAGGGGAGGACTACGAGCAGTACTTC. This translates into CASTNQTGEDYEQYF.

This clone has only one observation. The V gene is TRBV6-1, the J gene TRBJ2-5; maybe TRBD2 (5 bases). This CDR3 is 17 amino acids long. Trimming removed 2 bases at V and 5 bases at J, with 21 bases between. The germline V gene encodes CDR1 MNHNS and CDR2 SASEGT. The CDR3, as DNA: TGTGCCAGCAGTGAATCGGGTGGAGGTCACCCACGGGAGACCCAGTACTTC. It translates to CASSESGGGHPRETQYF.

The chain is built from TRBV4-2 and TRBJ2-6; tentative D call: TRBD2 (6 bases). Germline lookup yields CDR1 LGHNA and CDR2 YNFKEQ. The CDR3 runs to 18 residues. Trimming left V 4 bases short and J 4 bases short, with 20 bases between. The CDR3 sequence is CASSPDGDSGSGANVLTF. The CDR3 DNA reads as TGTGCCAGCAGCCCTGACGGGGACTCCGGTTCCGGGGCCAACGTCCTGACTTTC.

The chain's CDR3 is CASRGVSSGANVLTF. The CDR3 DNA follows: TGCGCCAGCAGGGGCGTTAGCTCTGGGGCCAACGTCCTGACTTTC. The chain joins TRBV4-3 to TRBJ2-6; D unclear. V lost 6 bases and J 0 bases, leaving 9 bases between the germline ends. CDR3 length: 15 residues. From germline, CDR1 is LGHNA and CDR2 YSLEER.

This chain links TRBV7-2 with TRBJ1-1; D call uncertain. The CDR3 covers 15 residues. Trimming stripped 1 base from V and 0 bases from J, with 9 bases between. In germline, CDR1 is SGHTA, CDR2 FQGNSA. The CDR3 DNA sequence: TGTGCCAGCAGCTTAGGTCCGGGATTGAACACTGAAGCTTTCTTT. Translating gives CASSLGPGLNTEAFF. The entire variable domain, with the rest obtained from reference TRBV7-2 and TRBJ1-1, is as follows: GAGVSQSPSNKVTEKGKDVELRCDPISGHTALYWYRQSLGQGLEFLIYFQGNSAPDKSGLPSDRFSAERTGGSVSTLTIQRTQQEDSAVYLCASSLGPGLNTEAFFGQGTRLTVV.

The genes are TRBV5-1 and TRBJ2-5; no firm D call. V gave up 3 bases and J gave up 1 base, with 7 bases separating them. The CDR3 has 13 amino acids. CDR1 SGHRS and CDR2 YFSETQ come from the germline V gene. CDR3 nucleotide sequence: TGCGCCAGCAGCTACGCCGGCCAAGAGACCCAGTACTTC. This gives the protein CASSYAGQETQYF.

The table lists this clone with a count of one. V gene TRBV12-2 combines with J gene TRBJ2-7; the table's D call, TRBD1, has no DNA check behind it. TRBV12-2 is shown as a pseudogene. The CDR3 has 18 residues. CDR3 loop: CASRLVGGEGQGPYEQYF. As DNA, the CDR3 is TGTGCAAGTCGCTTAGTGGGAGGAGAGGGACAGGGGCCCTACGAGCAGTACTTC.

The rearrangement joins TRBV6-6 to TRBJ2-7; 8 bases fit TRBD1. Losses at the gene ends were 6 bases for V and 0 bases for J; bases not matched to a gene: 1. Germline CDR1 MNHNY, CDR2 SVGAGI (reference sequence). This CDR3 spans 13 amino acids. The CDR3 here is CASRTGGSYEQYF. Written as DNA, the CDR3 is TGTGCCAGCAGAACAGGGGGCTCCTACGAGCAGTACTTC.

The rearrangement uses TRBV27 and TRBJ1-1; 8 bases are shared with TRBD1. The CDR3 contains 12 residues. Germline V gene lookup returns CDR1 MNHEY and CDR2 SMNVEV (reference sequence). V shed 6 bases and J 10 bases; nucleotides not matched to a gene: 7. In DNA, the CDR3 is TGTGCCAGCAGCGAACAGGGGGGGGGAGCTTTCTTT. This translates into CASSEQGGGAFF.